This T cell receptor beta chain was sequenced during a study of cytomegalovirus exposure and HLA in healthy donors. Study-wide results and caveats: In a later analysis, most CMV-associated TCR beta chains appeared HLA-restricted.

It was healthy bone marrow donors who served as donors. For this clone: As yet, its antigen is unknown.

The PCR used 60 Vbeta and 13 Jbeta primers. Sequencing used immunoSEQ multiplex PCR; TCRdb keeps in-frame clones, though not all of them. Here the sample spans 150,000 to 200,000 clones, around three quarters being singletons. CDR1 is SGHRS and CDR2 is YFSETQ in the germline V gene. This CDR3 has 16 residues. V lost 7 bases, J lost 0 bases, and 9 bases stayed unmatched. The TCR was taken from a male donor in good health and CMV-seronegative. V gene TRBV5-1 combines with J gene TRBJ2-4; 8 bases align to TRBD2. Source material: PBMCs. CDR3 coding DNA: TGCGCCAGCTCCGGGGGGGCAGGCCTAGCCAAAAACATTCAGTACTTC. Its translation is CASSGGAGLAKNIQYF.